Each of the 17 T cell receptor beta chains below was sequenced from the same sample in a study of blood T cell repertoires in COVID-19 (dated by TCRdb to about 2020). The library was made by the immunoSEQ multiplex PCR assay. TCRdb provides this immuneACCESS table in a form limited to in-frame rearrangements. Some clones are lacking; in checked studies, under half of them reflect an unresolved V gene, and why the rest are absent is not known. For this sample the table gives approximately 50,000 clones, of which 87% were detected only once. Of the sample, 4.5% to 6% falls within the top ten clones. Sequencing used peripheral blood. These receptors were obtained from a human donor in a cohort sampled during active COVID-19.

The CDR3 reads CASGTDYNSPLHF. The CDR3, as DNA: TGCGCCAGCGGGACAGATTATAATTCACCCCTCCACTTT. The V and J genes are TRBV5-1 and TRBJ1-6; 7 bases agree with TRBD1. The CDR3 contains 13 residues. Trimming at V came to 7 bases and at J to 4 bases, leaving 2 bases not matched to a gene. Looked up from germline, CDR1 is SGHRS and CDR2 is YFSETQ.

The gene calls are TRBV9 and TRBJ2-3, with TRBD2 identical over 9 bases. Germline CDR1 is SGDLS and CDR2 is YYNGEE. There are 16 residues in the CDR3. J gave up 2 bases and V 0 bases, and 4 bases lay outside the gene matches. The CDR3 DNA follows: TGTGCCAGCAGCGTAGGGGCTAGCGGGGTCACAGATACGCAGTATTTT. Translated: CASSVGASGVTDTQYF.

This chain links TRBV11-2 with TRBJ2-7; no clear D gene. There are 14 residues in the CDR3. Germline V gene data show CDR1 as SGHAT and CDR2 as FQNNGV. Trimming removed 1 base from V and 7 bases from J, with 14 bases in between. The CDR3 here is CASSLALAAREQYF. The CDR3 DNA reads as TGTGCCAGCAGCTTAGCTCTGGCCGCCCGAGAGCAGTACTTC.

The chain is built from TRBV7-8 and TRBJ2-2; D unresolved. Looked up from germline, CDR1 is SGHVS and CDR2 is FQNEAQ. CDR3 length: 13 residues. Trimming pared 6 bases from V and 2 bases from J, leaving 7 bases between. CDR3 region: CASRLANTGELFF. The CDR3 DNA is TGTGCCAGCAGGTTGGCAAACACCGGGGAGCTGTTTTTT.

In DNA, the CDR3 is TGTGCCAGCAGTTTATTGACGGGAGGGACCTACGAGCAGTACTTC. It codes for CASSLLTGGTYEQYF. J is TRBJ2-7 and V is TRBV27; 8 positions agree with TRBD2. CDR1 is MNHEY and CDR2 is SMNVEV in the germline V gene (reference sequence). The CDR3 is made up of 15 amino acids. The junction had 4 bases not matched to a gene; V was cut back by 1 base and J by 2 bases.

This clone has a handful of counts. The chain couples TRBV5-1 to TRBJ2-7; TRBD1 agrees at 9 bases. Germline V gene data show CDR1 as SGHRS and CDR2 as YFSETQ. J was trimmed by 7 bases and V by 5 bases; bases with no gene match: 10. The CDR3 extends over 14 amino acids. The CDR3 DNA sequence: TGCGCCAGCAGGGAAGGGACAGGGTTTGGGGAGCAGTACTTC. It encodes CASREGTGFGEQYF. The full variable domain, with the rest looked up from reference TRBV5-1 and TRBJ2-7, is KAGVTQTPRYLIKTRGQQVTLSCSPISGHRSVSWYQQTPGQGLQFLFEYFSETQRNKGNFPGRFSGRQFSNSRSEMNVSTLELGDSALYLCASREGTGFGEQYFGPGTRLTVT.

This clone was detected a few times. The rearrangement joins TRBV28 to TRBJ1-6; no clear D gene. V lost 7 bases to trimming and J lost 8 bases, with 18 bases between them. The CDR3 spans 15 residues. Germline V gives CDR1 MDHEN, CDR2 SYDVKM. This chain's CDR3 is CASTPGRGLHSPLHF. As DNA, the CDR3 is TGTGCCAGCACCCCTGGGAGAGGGCTGCATTCACCCCTCCACTTT.

The rearrangement uses TRBV7-6 and TRBJ2-5; D perhaps matches TRBD1 (6 bases). The length of the CDR3 is 17 residues. Per germline, CDR1 SGHVS and CDR2 FNYEAQ. Trimming pared 5 bases from V and 2 bases from J, leaving 21 bases between. CDR3 residues: CASSVVGTPGVQETQYF. The CDR3 nucleotides read TGTGCCAGCAGCGTTGTAGGGACACCGGGCGTACAAGAGACCCAGTACTTC.

The chain has TRBV30 and TRBJ2-3; possibly TRBD2 for D (6 bases). Trimming stripped 5 bases from V and 6 bases from J, with 21 bases between. There are 15 residues in the CDR3. CDR1 and CDR2 from the germline V gene are GTSNPN and SVGIG (reference sequence). Here the CDR3 DNA reads TGTGCCTGGTCCCGGGACTTCCGCCCCTGGGATACGCAGTATTTT. Protein product: CAWSRDFRPWDTQYF. Variable domain in full (rest from reference TRBV30 and TRBJ2-3): SQTIHQWPATLVQPVGSPLSLECTVEGTSNPNLYWYRQAAGRGLQLLFYSVGIGQISSEVPQNLSASRPQDRQFILSSKKLLLSDSGFYLCAWSRDFRPWDTQYFGPGTRLTVL.

This rearrangement joins TRBV6-5 to TRBJ2-1, with 12 bases matching TRBD2. The CDR3 consists of 13 residues. V lost 6 bases to trimming and J lost 7 bases; unmatched junction nucleotides: 1. Germline-derived CDR1 and CDR2 are MNHEY and SVGAGI. The DNA for the CDR3 is TGTGCCAGCAGGACTAGCGGGGGAAATGAGCAGTTCTTC. Protein sequence: CASRTSGGNEQFF.

The rearrangement joins TRBV28 to TRBJ2-7; 11 bases map to TRBD2. V trimming: 6 bases; J trimming: 2 bases; junction bases outside the gene matches: 9. Germline V lookup: CDR1 MDHEN, CDR2 SYDVKM. The CDR3 extends over 16 amino acids. Here the CDR3 reads CASSPPGTSGAYEQYF. Written as DNA, the CDR3 is TGTGCCAGCAGCCCCCCCGGGACTAGCGGAGCCTACGAGCAGTACTTC.

The chain recombines TRBV28 with TRBJ1-2, with a possible D match to TRBD1 (6 bases). Trimming left V 6 bases short and J 2 bases short, with 10 bases between. This CDR3 comprises 13 residues. Germline V CDR1 and CDR2: MDHEN, SYDVKM. The CDR3 DNA reads as TGTGCCAGCAGACTACAGGGAAACTATGGCTACACCTTC. As protein: CASRLQGNYGYTF.

This chain joins TRBV21-1 and TRBJ2-1; the table's D call, TRBD1, has no DNA check behind it. TRBV21-1 is a known pseudogene. The CDR3 length is 19 residues. The CDR3 reads CASTARGTGGDSSYNEQFF. The CDR3 bases are TGTGCCAGCACTGCAAGGGGGACAGGGGGCGATAGCTCCTACAATGAGCAGTTCTTC.

This chain's CDR3 is CASSPGGLGGETQYF. CDR3 in DNA: TGCGCCAGCAGCCCGGGAGGCCTGGGAGGGGAGACCCAGTACTTC. This rearrangement joins TRBV5-1 to TRBJ2-5; 7 nucleotides agree with TRBD2. The CDR3 totals 15 residues. Germline loops: CDR1 SGHRS, CDR2 YFSETQ. After removal of 4 bases from V and 5 bases from J, the junction contained 11 bases not matched to a gene.

The chain recombines TRBV12-3 or TRBV12-4 with TRBJ1-5; D is unclear. The V gene lost 3 bases and the J gene lost 5 bases, with 8 bases spanning the gap. This CDR3 is 13 amino acids long. In DNA form, the CDR3 reads TGTGCCAGCAGTTTCGGGGTGGATCAGCCCCAGCATTTT. As protein: CASSFGVDQPQHF.

The gene calls are TRBV9 and TRBJ1-5; D may be TRBD1 (6 bases). There are 15 residues in the CDR3. Trimming shortened V by 4 bases and J by 7 bases, and 18 bases separated the two germline ends. The germline gives CDR1 SGDLS, CDR2 YYNGEE. The CDR3: CASSPSGAHGQPQHF. In nucleotides, the CDR3 is TGTGCCAGCAGCCCTTCAGGGGCACACGGCCAGCCCCAGCATTTT.

The rearrangement uses TRBV3-1 (or the pseudogene TRBV3-2) and TRBJ2-1; 9 bases are a match to TRBD2. The V gene's germline CDR1 is LGHDT and CDR2 YNNKEL (reference sequence). The CDR3 has 15 amino acids. V was clipped by 8 bases and J by 9 bases; unmatched bases: 14. The CDR3 sequence is CASRPTSGTTGEQFF. CDR3 bases: TGTGCCAGCCGTCCGACTAGCGGTACTACCGGTGAGCAGTTCTTC.